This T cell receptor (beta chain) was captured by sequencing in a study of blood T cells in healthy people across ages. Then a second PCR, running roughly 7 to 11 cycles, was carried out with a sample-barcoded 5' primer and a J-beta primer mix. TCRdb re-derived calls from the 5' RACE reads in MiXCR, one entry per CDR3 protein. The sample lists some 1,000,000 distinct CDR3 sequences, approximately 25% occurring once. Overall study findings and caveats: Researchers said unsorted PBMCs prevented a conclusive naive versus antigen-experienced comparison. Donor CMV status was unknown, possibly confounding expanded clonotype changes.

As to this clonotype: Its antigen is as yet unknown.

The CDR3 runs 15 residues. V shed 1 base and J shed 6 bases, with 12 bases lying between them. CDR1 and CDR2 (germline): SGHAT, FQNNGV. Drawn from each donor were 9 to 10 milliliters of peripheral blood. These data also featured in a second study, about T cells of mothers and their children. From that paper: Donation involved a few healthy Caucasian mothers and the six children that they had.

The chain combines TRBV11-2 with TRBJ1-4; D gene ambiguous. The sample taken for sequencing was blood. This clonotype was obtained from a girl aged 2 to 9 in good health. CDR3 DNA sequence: TGTGCCAGCAGCTTAGGCGTGGGTGTACATGAAAAACTGTTTTTT. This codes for CASSLGVGVHEKLFF.